This T cell receptor (beta chain) was documented in a study of beta chain features in type 1 diabetes. Study-level findings and limits: Type 1 diabetes patients had VDJ junctions that carried fewer insertions and more deletions. TCRB CDR3s from Type 1 diabetes patients were moderately but significantly shorter in all four CD4+ subsets. A cDNA-based sequencing approach could over-represent cells with high TCR expression.

Expressed TCRB transcripts were sequenced, since all the RNA that had been isolated was reverse transcribed. Average reads for naive, central memory and regulatory T cell samples were some 3.9 million. TCRdb's table, derived via immunoSEQ multiplex PCR, lists solely in-frame clones and lacks some. The table includes over 200,000 clones, approximately 10% detected once. A note on this clone: Its antigen is as yet unknown.

The specimen sequenced was naive CD4+ T cells from blood. The origin of this receptor is a young man with type 1 diabetes.

CDR3 sequence (DNA): TGTGCCAGCACTCCATCGGACAGGGGCACAGATACGCAGTATTTT. This encodes CASTPSDRGTDTQYF. The rearrangement links TRBV4-2 to TRBJ2-3; 8 bases match TRBD1. The CDR3 consists of 15 residues. The V gene's germline CDR1 is LGHNA and CDR2 YNFKEQ. J gave up 1 base and V 7 bases, and 7 bases lay outside the gene matches.